This T cell receptor (beta chain) derives from a study of preoperative IRX-2 immunotherapy in early breast cancer. The repertoire was sequenced with immunoSEQ multiplex PCR; TCRdb's copy has only in-frame clones and lacks some. The table lists some 3,400 clones, around 82% of them singletons. The V gene's germline CDR1 is MNHGY and CDR2 SAAAGT. V was cut by 5 bases and J by 7 bases, with 15 bases left in between. The CDR3 consists of 14 residues. Described treatment: preoperative locoregional IRX-2 cytokine immunotherapy. The origin of this receptor is a human donor with breast cancer. The chain carries TRBV6-8 and TRBJ2-1; D may be TRBD2 (5 bases). This material consisted of tumor tissue, taken after IRX-2 immunotherapy. The CDR3 region has the DNA TGTGCCAGCAGTGAGGGTACCGCGTTGAATGAGCAGTTCTTC. Translation: CASSEGTALNEQFF.